These 15 T cell receptor beta chains originate from one sample sequenced in a study of T cells and copy number aberrations in small-cell lung cancer. Measured with immunoSEQ multiplex PCR; TCRdb has only the in-frame clones, and not every one. The sample includes approximately 710 clones, 80% to 90% of them seen just once. Sequencing input: tumor tissue. These receptors were taken from a man aged 40-55 years with small cell lung cancer.

This clone was seen once. This sequence joins TRBV7-9 and TRBJ2-5; D is unresolved. The length of the CDR3 is 15 residues. V dropped 5 bases and J dropped 4 bases, with 17 bases sitting between them. CDR1 is SEHNR and CDR2 is FQNEAQ in the germline V gene (reference sequence). In nucleotides, the CDR3 is TGTGCCAGCAGCCTTACTCCGGACGTTCGAGAGACCCAGTACTTC. Its protein is CASSLTPDVRETQYF.

This rearrangement joins TRBV29-1 to TRBJ2-3; TRBD2 matches at 7 bases. J was trimmed by 6 bases and V by 4 bases; bases with no gene match: 10. The CDR3 totals 14 residues. Germline CDR1 SQVTM, CDR2 ANQGSEA. DNA of the CDR3: TGCAGCGTTGTGATTAGCGCGGGAGAGGATACGCAGTATTTT. Protein product: CSVVISAGEDTQYF.

The V gene is TRBV7-9, the J gene TRBJ2-7; TRBD1 matches at 12 bases. V gave up 0 bases and J gave up 6 bases; unmatched junction bases: 0. The CDR3 totals 14 residues. CDR1 and CDR2 (germline): SEHNR, FQNEAQ (reference sequence). In nucleotides, the CDR3 is TGTGCCAGCAGCTTAGCGGGACAGGGGGCCGAGCAGTACTTC. Encoded protein: CASSLAGQGAEQYF.

V is TRBV29-1 and J is TRBJ2-3; D remains unclear. Germline assignment: CDR1 SQVTM and CDR2 ANQGSEA. The V end lost 6 bases, the J end lost 6 bases, and 19 bases lay between the germline ends. The CDR3 consists of 14 residues. CDR3 amino acids: CSVAPSVKADTQYF. In DNA form, the CDR3 reads TGCAGCGTCGCCCCCAGCGTCAAGGCGGATACGCAGTATTTT.

Concerning this clone itself: Mismatch with germline at one junction end may stem from a read error. CDR3 protein: CVSSKQTYSNQPQHF. The DNA of the CDR3 is TGTGTCAGCAGCAAACAAACGTATAGCAATCAGCCCCAGCATTTT. V usage is TRBV6-5 and J usage is TRBJ1-5, with D unresolved. Germline values: CDR1 MNHEY, CDR2 SVGAGI. The CDR3 runs 15 residues.

This chain joins TRBV15 and TRBJ1-5; 8 nucleotides agree with TRBD1. J lost 6 bases, V lost 4 bases, and 8 bases had no gene match. CDR3 length equals 15 residues. CDR1 LNHNV and CDR2 YYDKDF come from the germline V gene (reference sequence). The CDR3 nucleotides read TGTGCCACCAGCATTGACAGGGGCCCCCTTCAGCCCCAGCATTTT. Encoded protein: CATSIDRGPLQPQHF.

V usage is TRBV7-9 and J usage is TRBJ2-5; 12 nucleotides align to TRBD2. J gave up 5 bases and V 4 bases, and 5 bases lay outside the gene matches. CDR1 and CDR2 (germline): SEHNR, FQNEAQ (reference sequence). This CDR3 is built from 15 residues. This CDR3 is CASSSLAGGPETQYF. The CDR3 DNA is TGTGCCAGCAGCTCTCTAGCGGGAGGGCCCGAGACCCAGTACTTC.

This clone has a single count. The V and J genes are TRBV12-5 and TRBJ2-5; no reliable D call. Germline loops: CDR1 LGHNT, CDR2 FRNRAP. CDR3 length: 13 residues. V was shortened by 6 bases and J by 2 bases, with 10 bases between the two germline ends. CDR3 loop: CASGSDWQETQYF. For the CDR3, the DNA is TGTGCTAGTGGCTCCGACTGGCAAGAGACCCAGTACTTC.

The chain combines TRBV18 with TRBJ1-2; tentatively, D is TRBD1 (5 bases). This CDR3 region has 12 residues. The V gene's germline CDR1 is KGHSH and CDR2 LQKENI. V lost 3 bases to trimming and J lost 10 bases, with 12 bases between them. CDR3 region: CASSPGTPSYTF. DNA of the CDR3: TGTGCCAGCTCACCCGGGACGCCATCCTACACCTTC. Complete variable domain (other parts from reference TRBV18 and TRBJ1-2): NAGVMQNPRHLVRRRGQEARLRCSPMKGHSHVYWYRQLPEEGLKFMVYLQKENIIDESGMPKERFSAEFPKEGPSILRIQQVVRGDSAAYFCASSPGTPSYTFGSGTRLTVV.

This CDR3 is CASSLVGGAYGYTF. DNA of the CDR3: TGTGCCAGCAGCTTAGTGGGGGGCGCGTATGGCTACACCTTC. The chain uses TRBV7-2 and TRBJ1-2, with a possible D match to TRBD1 (6 bases). There are 14 residues in the CDR3. The V gene lost 1 base and the J gene lost 5 bases, with 11 bases spanning the gap. CDR1 and CDR2 from the germline V gene are SGHTA and FQGNSA.

The chain joins TRBV30 to TRBJ2-1, with TRBD2 identical over 8 bases. The CDR3 runs 14 residues. CDR1 is GTSNPN, CDR2 SVGIG, per germline (reference sequence). The V gene end was trimmed by 0 bases and the J gene end by 2 bases; junction bases not matched to a gene: 0. The CDR3 DNA reads as TGTGCCTGGAGTGTAGCGGGAGCCTACAATGAGCAGTTCTTC. Encoded protein: CAWSVAGAYNEQFF.

V and J are TRBV7-8 and TRBJ1-4; 7 positions agree with TRBD1. The CDR3 covers 17 residues. Unmatched junction bases numbered 12, after V lost 1 base and J lost 7 bases. Per germline, CDR1 SGHVS and CDR2 FQNEAQ. In DNA form, the CDR3 reads TGTGCCAGCAGCTTAGAAATCAGACGAGGGGGCCGTGAAAAACTGTTTTTT. Protein product: CASSLEIRRGGREKLFF.

V usage is TRBV25-1 and J usage is TRBJ1-2, with D unclear. From germline, CDR1 is MGHDK and CDR2 SYGVNS. Trimming shortened V by 7 bases and J by 1 base, and 13 bases separated the two germline ends. CDR3 length equals 14 residues. CDR3 amino acids: CASKSGSCNYGYTF. Here the CDR3 DNA reads TGTGCCAGCAAATCAGGCTCCTGTAACTATGGCTACACCTTC.

The gene calls are TRBV29-1 and TRBJ2-5; D gene uncertain. The germline V gene has CDR1 SQVTM and CDR2 ANQGSEA. This CDR3 is built from 13 residues. CDR3 DNA: TGCTCTGTTGAGGAGAGATTGCAAGAGACCCAGTACTTC. Amino acid sequence: CSVEERLQETQYF. Complete variable domain (other parts from reference TRBV29-1 and TRBJ2-5): SAVISQKPSRDICQRGTSLTIQCQVDSQVTMMFWYRQQPGQSLTLIATANQGSEATYESGFVIDKFPISRPNLTFSTLTVSNMSPEDSSIYLCSVEERLQETQYFGPGTRLLVL.

V gene TRBV20-1 combines with J gene TRBJ1-2, with D hard to call. The germline V gene has CDR1 DFQATT and CDR2 SNEGSKA (reference sequence). Trimming shortened V by 4 bases and J by 8 bases, and 5 bases separated the two germline ends. This CDR3 is built from 9 residues. For the CDR3, the DNA is TGCAGTGCTACTGACGGCTACACCTTC. It specifies CSATDGYTF.